This is a list of T cell receptor beta chains from one sample in a study of PD-1 blockade in classical Hodgkin lymphoma. Method: immunoSEQ multiplex PCR; TCRdb's copy keeps in-frame clones and lacks some. Of 35,000 to 55,000 clones listed, approximately 79% are singletons. Sequenced here: peripheral blood mononuclear cells (PBMCs), sampled before the second cycle of nivolumab. The origin of the receptors is a human donor with classical Hodgkin lymphoma. The CDR3 runs from the conserved cysteine through the conserved F or W. Fields, in order: clone size, J gene, D gene, V gene, CDR3 DNA, CDR3 protein. D genes are given only for firm matches. Size tells how often a clone was seen (once, few, many) or the class of an expanded clone, and some rows leave it out.

clone size: few; J gene: TRBJ1-6; D gene: .; V gene: TRBV27; CDR3 DNA: TGTGCCAGCAGTGGGGGTGGGGGCGGCCCTTCACCCCTCCACTTT; CDR3 protein: CASSGGGGGPSPLHF
clone size: once; J gene: TRBJ1-1; D gene: .; V gene: TRBV21-1; CDR3 DNA: TGTGCCAGCAGCGAGACCACGGGACAGGGCGAAGGGGGAGGGAACACTGAAGCTTTCTTT; CDR3 protein: CASSETTGQGEGGGNTEAFF
clone size: .; J gene: TRBJ2-7; D gene: TRBD2; V gene: TRBV9; CDR3 DNA: TGTGCCAGCAGCGTGGGTTTAGCGGGGGCCAAGTCCTACGAGCAGTACTTC; CDR3 protein: CASSVGLAGAKSYEQYF
clone size: .; J gene: TRBJ2-7; D gene: TRBD1; V gene: TRBV6-1; CDR3 DNA: TGTGCCAGCAGTGGATCGGACAGGGTCGGTTTTACCACCTACGAGCAGTACTTC; CDR3 protein: CASSGSDRVGFTTYEQYF
clone size: .; J gene: TRBJ2-1; D gene: TRBD1; V gene: TRBV10-3; CDR3 DNA: TGTGCCATCGGGGACCGGGACAGGGGTGGGGATGAGCAGTTCTTC; CDR3 protein: CAIGDRDRGGDEQFF
clone size: .; J gene: TRBJ2-7; D gene: .; V gene: TRBV27; CDR3 DNA: TGTGCCAGCAGTCCCTCGGGGGGCGATACCTCCTACGAGCAGTACTTC; CDR3 protein: CASSPSGGDTSYEQYF
clone size: .; J gene: TRBJ1-2; D gene: TRBD1; V gene: TRBV9; CDR3 DNA: TGTGCCAGCAGCGACGACAGGGGGCGCACCTATGGCTACACCTTC; CDR3 protein: CASSDDRGRTYGYTF
clone size: .; J gene: TRBJ2-2; D gene: TRBD1; V gene: TRBV28; CDR3 DNA: TGTGCCAGCAGTTTATCGGTACAGGGGACCGGGGAGCTGTTTTTT; CDR3 protein: CASSLSVQGTGELFF
clone size: .; J gene: TRBJ2-2; D gene: .; V gene: TRBV5-4; CDR3 DNA: TGTGCCAGCAGCTTGCGGCAGAGCGCGAACACCGGGGAGCTGTTTTTT; CDR3 protein: CASSLRQSANTGELFF
clone size: .; J gene: TRBJ2-7; D gene: TRBD1; V gene: TRBV5-4; CDR3 DNA: TGTGCCAGCAGTTACCGGGACAGGGGGCGGGGCGAGCAGTACTTC; CDR3 protein: CASSYRDRGRGEQYF
clone size: .; J gene: TRBJ2-5; D gene: .; V gene: TRBV5-6; CDR3 DNA: TGTGCCAGCAGCTTAGGCCTATCTCAAGAGACCCAGTACTTC; CDR3 protein: CASSLGLSQETQYF
clone size: .; J gene: TRBJ2-7; D gene: TRBD1; V gene: TRBV6-5; CDR3 DNA: TGTGCCAGCAGTTTCGACAGGGACTACGAGCAGTACTTC; CDR3 protein: CASSFDRDYEQYF
clone size: .; J gene: TRBJ2-3; D gene: .; V gene: TRBV19; CDR3 DNA: TGTGCCAGTAGTATAGTAGGAGATACGCAGTATTTT; CDR3 protein: CASSIVGDTQYF
clone size: once; J gene: TRBJ1-2; D gene: .; V gene: TRBV15; CDR3 DNA: TGTGCCACCAGCAGAGACCGGGGCTACACCTTC; CDR3 protein: CATSRDRGYTF
clone size: .; J gene: TRBJ2-7; D gene: .; V gene: TRBV5-1; CDR3 DNA: TGCGCCAGCAGTGACAGCTCCTACGAGCAGTACTTC; CDR3 protein: CASSDSSYEQYF
clone size: .; J gene: TRBJ2-7; D gene: .; V gene: TRBV7-9; CDR3 DNA: TGTGCCAGCAGCTTTGAAGACGGCGAGCAGTACTTC; CDR3 protein: CASSFEDGEQYF
clone size: few; J gene: TRBJ2-6; D gene: .; V gene: TRBV7-2; CDR3 DNA: TGTGCCAGCAGGTTGGGGGGAAGCTCTGGGGCCAACGTCCTGACTTTC; CDR3 protein: CASRLGGSSGANVLTF
clone size: .; J gene: TRBJ2-5; D gene: TRBD2; V gene: TRBV4-3; CDR3 DNA: TGCGCCAGCAGCCACTACGGAATAGCGGGGCAAGAGACCCAGTACTTC; CDR3 protein: CASSHYGIAGQETQYF
clone size: .; J gene: TRBJ1-6; D gene: .; V gene: TRBV19; CDR3 DNA: TGTGCCAGCGCCAGGGGTAATTCACCCCTCCACTTT; CDR3 protein: CASARGNSPLHF
clone size: .; J gene: TRBJ1-2; D gene: .; V gene: TRBV7-6; CDR3 DNA: TGTGCCAGCAGCTCCGGGGGAGGAGGGGGCTACACCTTC; CDR3 protein: CASSSGGGGGYTF
clone size: medium-sized; J gene: TRBJ2-7; D gene: .; V gene: TRBV6-6; CDR3 DNA: TGTGCCAGCAGTTACACAGAGGACGAGCAGTACTTC; CDR3 protein: CASSYTEDEQYF
clone size: .; J gene: TRBJ2-3; D gene: .; V gene: TRBV10-3; CDR3 DNA: TGTGCCATCAGCCGACAGAGCACAGATACGCAGTATTTT; CDR3 protein: CAISRQSTDTQYF
clone size: few; J gene: TRBJ2-3; D gene: .; V gene: TRBV6-5; CDR3 DNA: TGTGCCAGCATTAACAGGGACGCAGATACGCAGTATTTT; CDR3 protein: CASINRDADTQYF
clone size: .; J gene: TRBJ2-3; D gene: .; V gene: TRBV11-3; CDR3 DNA: TGTGCCAGCAGCTGGGGGCTGGGCACAGATACGCAGTATTTT; CDR3 protein: CASSWGLGTDTQYF
clone size: .; J gene: TRBJ2-7; D gene: TRBD2; V gene: TRBV7-9; CDR3 DNA: TGTGCCAGCACCACAGCGGGGGCTTACGAGCAGTACTTC; CDR3 protein: CASTTAGAYEQYF
clone size: .; J gene: TRBJ1-2; D gene: .; V gene: TRBV7-2; CDR3 DNA: TGTGCCAGCAGCTCCCCCACTCTTTATACCTACACCTTC; CDR3 protein: CASSSPTLYTYTF
clone size: .; J gene: TRBJ1-1; D gene: .; V gene: TRBV28; CDR3 DNA: TGTGCCAGCAGTTTAGATATTTTGGGCACTGAAGCTTTCTTT; CDR3 protein: CASSLDILGTEAFF
clone size: .; J gene: TRBJ1-1; D gene: TRBD1; V gene: TRBV13; CDR3 DNA: TGTGCCAGCAGCTTCGGGACAGAGAACACTGAAGCTTTCTTT; CDR3 protein: CASSFGTENTEAFF
clone size: .; J gene: TRBJ2-2; D gene: .; V gene: TRBV29-1; CDR3 DNA: TGCAGCGTTCTTGGGGGAAGTGTTACCGGGGAGCTGTTTTTT; CDR3 protein: CSVLGGSVTGELFF